This T cell receptor beta chain was captured by sequencing in a study of tumor and adjacent non-tumor tissue in lung cancer. Study-wide results and limits: Higher tumor TCR diversity was associated with shorter survival. In normal lung, the top 100 clones were significantly more dominant than in tumor.

A modified ARM-PCR protocol with three rounds of nested PCR amplified TCRbeta. TCRdb re-called the multiplex PCR reads through MiXCR, storing one row per CDR3 protein. The repertoire has 65,000 to 90,000 distinct CDR3 sequences, roughly 80% of them found once; the top ten carry about 14%. About this clonotype itself: As yet, its antigen is unknown. The junction does not match germline at one end; this may be a read error.

RNA was extracted from bulk tissue without any cell sorting. Between August and November 2014, newly diagnosed, chemotherapy-naive lung cancer patients underwent thoracic surgery in China. CDR3 size: 15 residues. Germline CDR1 is MGHRA and CDR2 is YSYEKL. The sequence derives from a woman aged 45 to 65 with non-small cell lung cancer. The sequenced sample was lung tumor tissue. The chain recombines TRBV4-1 with TRBJ1-1; D gene ambiguous. For the CDR3, the DNA is TGCGCCAGCAGCTTATACACGATAGTGAACACAGAAGCTTTCTTT. It yields the protein CASSLYTIVNTEAFF.